The entry that follows covers one T cell receptor beta chain sequence. Its antigen remains unidentified. One entry per CDR3 protein results from TCRdb running MiXCR on the 5' RACE reads. Of 230,000 or so distinct CDR3 sequences listed, 18% were seen once; the top ten hold around 30%. This sample is part of a study of CD8 T cells in ankylosing spondylitis. Notes on the study in general: There was reportedly significant enrichment of clones that were disease-linked in matched ankylosing spondylitis synovial fluid.

V shed 3 bases and J shed 3 bases, with 13 bases lying between them. Germline lookup yields CDR1 SEHNR and CDR2 FQNEAQ (reference sequence). This CDR3 is built from 15 residues. Sequencing was carried out using blood, either unsorted or a sorted T cell fraction (not recorded which). The receptor was isolated from a male donor with ankylosing spondylitis or in good health (not recorded which). This chain uses TRBV7-9 with TRBJ2-3; weak D call: TRBD2 (6 bases). CDR3 nucleotides: TGTGCCAGCAGCTTGTATAGCGGAGAAACAGATACGCAGTATTTT. Its translation is CASSLYSGETDTQYF.